Below, 29 T cell receptor beta chains from the same sample are listed, as sequenced in a study of post-analysis software for immune sequencing data. Broader study findings: Four or five TRBV segments were more frequent in patients than controls; TRBV5-6, TRBV5-1 and TRBV20-1 belonged to this group.

The authors incorporated unique molecular identifiers into the TCR beta cDNA libraries. TCRdb reanalysed the PCR reads using MiXCR and keeps one entry per CDR3 protein. The table has roughly 580,000 distinct CDR3 sequences, 44% seen once. No antigens are known for them. Sequenced sample: blood. These receptors all stem from a girl aged 10 to 17 with multiple sclerosis.

This clonotype was picked up a small number of times. J is TRBJ2-1 and V is TRBV12-3 or TRBV12-4; 14 bases fit TRBD2. The CDR3 spans 15 residues. The junction had 7 bases not matched to a gene; V was cut back by 6 bases and J by 9 bases. The CDR3 DNA is TGTGCCAGCAGCCGACTAGCGGGAGGGCCTGGTGAGCAGTTCTTC. Translation gives CASSRLAGGPGEQFF.

The genes are TRBV11-2 and TRBJ2-7; no clear D gene. V shed 2 bases and J shed 6 bases, with 8 bases lying between them. Germline V gene lookup returns CDR1 SGHAT and CDR2 FQNNGV. The length of the CDR3 is 12 residues. This CDR3 reads CASSLSRSEQYF. CDR3 coding DNA: TGTGCCAGCAGCTTAAGTAGAAGCGAGCAGTACTTC.

The chain links TRBV20-1 to TRBJ2-5; D possibly corresponds to TRBD1 (5 bases). V was trimmed by 0 bases and J by 5 bases, leaving 16 bases between them. The germline gives CDR1 DFQATT, CDR2 SNEGSKA (reference sequence). This CDR3 spans 15 amino acids. The CDR3 sequence: CSARDFQGQMETQYF. The CDR3 DNA is TGCAGTGCTAGAGACTTCCAGGGCCAGATGGAGACCCAGTACTTC.

The rearrangement uses TRBV5-1 and TRBJ2-1; tentative D call: TRBD2 (7 bases). Per the germline V gene, CDR1 is SGHRS and CDR2 is YFSETQ. The CDR3 has 13 amino acids. The ends were cut back, 5 bases at V and 6 bases at J, with 12 bases in the middle. The CDR3, as DNA: TGCGCCAGCAGGGGGGGGCTCAGCAATGAGCAGTTCTTC. This sequence encodes CASRGGLSNEQFF.

This clonotype was seen only a few times. This rearrangement joins TRBV10-3 to TRBJ2-7; D is undetermined. V lost 8 bases and J 2 bases, leaving 13 bases between the germline ends. This CDR3 has 13 residues. The germline CDR1 and CDR2 sequences are ENHRY and SYGVKD. The CDR3 DNA reads as TGTGCCATCTCGTGGGCAGAAGCCTACGAGCAGTACTTC. Translating it yields CAISWAEAYEQYF.

This clonotype was recorded a few times. This chain uses TRBV3-1 with TRBJ2-4; TRBD1 matches 7 bases. TRBJ2-7 explains the end of the DNA better; the J call may be wrong. CDR1 LGHDT and CDR2 YNNKEL come from the germline V gene (reference sequence). The length of the CDR3 is 16 residues. The CDR3 DNA reads as TGTGCCAGCAGCCAAGATAGGGGACAGATTTACTACGAGCAGTACTTC. It translates to CASSQDRGQIYYEQYF.

The rearrangement uses TRBV3-1 and TRBJ2-6; TRBD2 aligns across 10 bases. CDR1 is LGHDT, CDR2 YNNKEL, per germline (reference sequence). Germline trimming cut 4 bases from V and 0 bases from J; bases unmatched to any gene: 3. This CDR3 has 17 amino acids. The CDR3 reads CASSRTSGFSGANVLTF. The DNA of the CDR3 is TGTGCCAGCAGCCGGACTAGCGGATTCTCTGGGGCCAACGTCCTGACTTTC.

V gene TRBV7-8 combines with J gene TRBJ2-7; weak D call: TRBD2 (6 bases). The V gene lost 5 bases and the J gene lost 7 bases, with 18 bases spanning the gap. In germline, CDR1 is SGHVS, CDR2 FQNEAQ. The length of the CDR3 is 14 residues. In DNA form, the CDR3 reads TGTGCCAGCAGCCGTATAGGCCCGGAGGGGGAGCAGTACTTC. Its translation: CASSRIGPEGEQYF.

The CDR3 DNA sequence: TGCAGTGCTAGGACCGTGGGGGGAGGGGACCAAGAGACCCAGTACTTC. Amino acid sequence: CSARTVGGGDQETQYF. This chain uses TRBV20-1 with TRBJ2-5; 7 bases match TRBD2. Trimming cost V 3 bases and J 0 bases; bases outside gene matches: 10. Germline V gene data show CDR1 as DFQATT and CDR2 as SNEGSKA (reference sequence). The CDR3 spans 16 residues.

This clonotype was seen more than once but under ten times. J is TRBJ2-7 and V is TRBV10-3, with 12 bases identical to TRBD2. Trimming took 4 bases from V and 3 from J; bases not matched to a gene: 4. CDR1 is ENHRY, CDR2 SYGVKD, per germline. The CDR3 is 15 residues long. In DNA, the CDR3 is TGTGCCATCAGTGGGACTAGCGGGGACTTCTACGAGCAGTACTTC. This sequence encodes CAISGTSGDFYEQYF.

The chain uses TRBV10-3 and TRBJ1-2; tentatively, D is TRBD1 (5 bases). CDR3 length equals 12 residues. The V gene lost 6 bases and the J gene lost 8 bases, with 13 bases spanning the gap. The germline CDR1 and CDR2 sequences are ENHRY and SYGVKD. DNA of the CDR3: TGTGCCATCAGGGGGGGACGGCCCGGCTACACCTTC. It is translated as CAIRGGRPGYTF.

The genes are TRBV9 and TRBJ2-5, with D unresolved. Trimming cost V 1 base and J 5 bases, with 12 bases left between them. CDR1 and CDR2 from the germline V gene are SGDLS and YYNGEE. The CDR3 spans 14 residues. The CDR3 is CASSVPSPLETQYF. In DNA, the CDR3 is TGTGCCAGCAGCGTACCCAGTCCCCTCGAGACCCAGTACTTC.

This chain's CDR3 is CASSLVSQFTDTQYF. The CDR3 DNA reads as TGTGCCAGCAGTTTAGTCTCGCAATTCACAGATACGCAGTATTTT. The chain uses TRBV12-3 or TRBV12-4 and TRBJ2-3; D uncertain. Trimming shortened V by 1 base and J by 2 bases, and 10 bases separated the two germline ends. The CDR3 has 15 residues.

This clonotype has just a few counts. The chain uses TRBV12-3 or TRBV12-4 and TRBJ1-2; D is uncertain. V was clipped by 0 bases and J by 8 bases, with 10 bases between them. The CDR3 runs to 13 residues. Here the CDR3 reads CASSLAYGVGYTF. CDR3 sequence (DNA): TGTGCCAGCAGTTTAGCGTACGGGGTCGGCTACACCTTC.

V is TRBV12-3 or TRBV12-4 and J is TRBJ1-2; the match to TRBD1 covers 8 bases. Trimming at V came to 2 bases and at J to 13 bases, leaving 24 bases not matched to a gene. The CDR3 is made up of 18 amino acids. CDR3 sequence reads: CASSLSPYLRTGQGSSTF. CDR3 coding DNA: TGTGCCAGCAGTTTATCCCCATACTTACGGACAGGGCAAGGGTCGTCCACCTTC.

This sequence joins TRBV27 and TRBJ2-1, with D perhaps assigned TRBD1 or TRBD2 (5 bases each). Germline-derived CDR1 and CDR2 are MNHEY and SMNVEV (reference sequence). This CDR3 region has 14 residues. V gave up 2 bases and J gave up 6 bases, with 11 bases separating them. The CDR3 region has the DNA TGTGCCAGCAGTTTAGAGGGGACCTTCAATGAGCAGTTCTTC. It translates to CASSLEGTFNEQFF.

Remarks on this clonotype: A read error may produce the germline difference seen at one junction end. This chain connects TRBV29-1 to TRBJ2-3; possibly TRBD2 for D (7 bases). The CDR3 length is 17 residues. Per the germline V gene, CDR1 is SQVTM and CDR2 is ANQGSEA. CDR3 sequence reads: CSVEIEGGGPGTDTRYF. CDR3 in DNA: TGCAGCGTTGAAATTGAAGGGGGAGGGCCCGGCACAGATACGCGGTATTTT.

The V call is TRBV29-1, the J call TRBJ2-1, with D perhaps matching TRBD1 or TRBD2 (6 bases each). The CDR3 has 11 amino acids. Between the trimmed V and J ends, which lost 4 bases and 7 bases, there was a span of 8 bases. Looked up from germline, CDR1 is SQVTM and CDR2 is ANQGSEA. The CDR3 protein is CSVGGANEQFF. In DNA form, the CDR3 reads TGCAGCGTTGGGGGGGCAAATGAGCAGTTCTTC.

The genes are TRBV7-8 and TRBJ2-7; unclear D gene. Germline CDR1 is SGHVS and CDR2 is FQNEAQ. The CDR3 has 13 amino acids. Trimming left V 2 bases short and J 2 bases short, with 7 bases between. CDR3 DNA: TGTGCCAGCAGCTTAAGGAGAACCTACGAGCAGTACTTC. It yields the protein CASSLRRTYEQYF.

The sample holds one count of this clonotype. The chain employs TRBV7-8 and TRBJ2-1, with D perhaps TRBD1 or TRBD2 (5 bases each). The CDR3 is 14 amino acids. The germline CDR1 and CDR2 sequences are SGHVS and FQNEAQ. Trimming took off 10 bases at V and 6 bases at J, with 19 bases between the two ends. CDR3 in DNA: TGTGCCATCGCCCACGGGGCCGTGGGCAATGAGCAGTTCTTC. It is translated as CAIAHGAVGNEQFF.

This chain connects TRBV2 to TRBJ2-3, with 8 bases matching TRBD1. Looked up from germline, CDR1 is SNHLY and CDR2 is FYNNEI. This CDR3 is built from 15 residues. The V gene end was trimmed by 6 bases and the J gene end by 5 bases; junction bases not matched to a gene: 10. The CDR3 DNA reads as TGTGCCAGCAGACCTAAGACAGGGGAAGGAGATACGCAGTATTTT. It codes for CASRPKTGEGDTQYF. Variable domain in full (rest from reference TRBV2 and TRBJ2-3): EPEVTQTPSHQVTQMGQEVILRCVPISNHLYFYWYRQILGQKVEFLVSFYNNEISEKSEIFDDQFSVERPDGSNFTLKIRSTKLEDSAMYFCASRPKTGEGDTQYFGPGTRLTVL.

The table lists this clonotype with a few counts. This rearrangement joins TRBV4-1 to TRBJ2-1, with D perhaps matching TRBD1 (6 bases). This CDR3 spans 16 amino acids. V shed 0 bases and J shed 6 bases, with 15 bases lying between them. Germline V gene sequence: CDR1 MGHRA, CDR2 YSYEKL. The DNA for the CDR3 is TGCGCCAGCAGCCAAGATGCAACAGGGAGAAGCAATGAGCAGTTCTTC. It codes for CASSQDATGRSNEQFF.

As for this clonotype: The junction shows a germline mismatch at one end, possibly a read error. The chain is built from TRBV10-3 and TRBJ2-7; 7 nucleotides line up with TRBD2. This CDR3 is built from 15 residues. Germline V gene data show CDR1 as ENHRY and CDR2 as SYGVKD. The CDR3 DNA follows: TGTGCCATCCTCGACTCGGCGGGAGCAAGGTACGAGCAGGACTTC. Protein sequence: CAILDSAGARYEQDF.

This chain connects TRBV7-8 to TRBJ2-3, with D perhaps given as TRBD1 or TRBD2 (6 bases each). Trimming cost V 5 bases and J 4 bases, with 19 bases left between them. This CDR3 has 16 amino acids. CDR1 is SGHVS, CDR2 FQNEAQ, per germline. The CDR3 reads CASSTRGGKGADTQYF. The CDR3 nucleotides read TGTGCCAGCAGCACCAGAGGGGGGAAGGGTGCAGATACGCAGTATTTT. Drawing the rest from reference TRBV7-8 and TRBJ2-3, the complete variable domain is GAGVSQSPRYKVAKRGQDVALRCDPISGHVSLFWYQQALGQGPEFLTYFQNEAQLDKSGLPSDRFFAERPEGSVSTLKIQRTQQEDSAVYLCASSTRGGKGADTQYFGPGTRLTVL.

This clonotype occurred a few times. The chain is built from TRBV12-3 or TRBV12-4 and TRBJ2-6; possible D gene TRBD2, 5 bases. Trimming removed 3 bases at V and 4 bases at J, with 10 bases between. This CDR3 contains 15 residues. The CDR3 DNA reads TGTGCCAGCAGTTTTGGGGAGACCGGGGCCAACGTCCTGACTTTC. Translation gives CASSFGETGANVLTF.

The chain recombines TRBV5-1 with TRBJ1-4; the D is unclear. V was clipped by 6 bases and J by 2 bases, with 11 bases between them. This CDR3 has 14 amino acids. From germline, CDR1 is SGHRS and CDR2 YFSETQ. The CDR3 region has the DNA TGCGCCAGCAACACGGGGTCGACTAATGAAAAACTGTTTTTT. Amino acid sequence: CASNTGSTNEKLFF. Complete variable domain (other parts from reference TRBV5-1 and TRBJ1-4): KAGVTQTPRYLIKTRGQQVTLSCSPISGHRSVSWYQQTPGQGLQFLFEYFSETQRNKGNFPGRFSGRQFSNSRSEMNVSTLELGDSALYLCASNTGSTNEKLFFGSGTQLSVL.

The chain combines TRBV12-3 or TRBV12-4 with TRBJ1-4; D is unresolved. The CDR3 length is 13 residues. The ends were cut back, 9 bases at V and 2 bases at J, with 10 bases in the middle. This chain's CDR3 is CASRRRTNEKLFF. The CDR3 nucleotides read TGTGCCAGTCGGAGACGTACTAATGAAAAACTGTTTTTT.

This chain connects TRBV5-6 to TRBJ1-2, with D possibly being TRBD1 (6 bases). Trimming shortened V by 0 bases and J by 2 bases, and 8 bases separated the two germline ends. Germline values: CDR1 SGHDT, CDR2 YYEEEE. The CDR3 is made up of 14 amino acids. The CDR3 DNA sequence: TGTGCCAGCAGCTTGGGGGGACAAAACTATGGCTACACCTTC. As protein: CASSLGGQNYGYTF.

The chain uses TRBV12-3 or TRBV12-4 and TRBJ2-1, with 9 bases aligning to TRBD1. The ends lost 3 bases at V and 8 bases at J; junction bases unmatched: 8. The CDR3 is 15 residues long. The CDR3 loop reads CASSFKQGAGDEQFF. The CDR3 DNA reads as TGTGCCAGCAGTTTTAAACAGGGGGCGGGAGATGAGCAGTTCTTC.